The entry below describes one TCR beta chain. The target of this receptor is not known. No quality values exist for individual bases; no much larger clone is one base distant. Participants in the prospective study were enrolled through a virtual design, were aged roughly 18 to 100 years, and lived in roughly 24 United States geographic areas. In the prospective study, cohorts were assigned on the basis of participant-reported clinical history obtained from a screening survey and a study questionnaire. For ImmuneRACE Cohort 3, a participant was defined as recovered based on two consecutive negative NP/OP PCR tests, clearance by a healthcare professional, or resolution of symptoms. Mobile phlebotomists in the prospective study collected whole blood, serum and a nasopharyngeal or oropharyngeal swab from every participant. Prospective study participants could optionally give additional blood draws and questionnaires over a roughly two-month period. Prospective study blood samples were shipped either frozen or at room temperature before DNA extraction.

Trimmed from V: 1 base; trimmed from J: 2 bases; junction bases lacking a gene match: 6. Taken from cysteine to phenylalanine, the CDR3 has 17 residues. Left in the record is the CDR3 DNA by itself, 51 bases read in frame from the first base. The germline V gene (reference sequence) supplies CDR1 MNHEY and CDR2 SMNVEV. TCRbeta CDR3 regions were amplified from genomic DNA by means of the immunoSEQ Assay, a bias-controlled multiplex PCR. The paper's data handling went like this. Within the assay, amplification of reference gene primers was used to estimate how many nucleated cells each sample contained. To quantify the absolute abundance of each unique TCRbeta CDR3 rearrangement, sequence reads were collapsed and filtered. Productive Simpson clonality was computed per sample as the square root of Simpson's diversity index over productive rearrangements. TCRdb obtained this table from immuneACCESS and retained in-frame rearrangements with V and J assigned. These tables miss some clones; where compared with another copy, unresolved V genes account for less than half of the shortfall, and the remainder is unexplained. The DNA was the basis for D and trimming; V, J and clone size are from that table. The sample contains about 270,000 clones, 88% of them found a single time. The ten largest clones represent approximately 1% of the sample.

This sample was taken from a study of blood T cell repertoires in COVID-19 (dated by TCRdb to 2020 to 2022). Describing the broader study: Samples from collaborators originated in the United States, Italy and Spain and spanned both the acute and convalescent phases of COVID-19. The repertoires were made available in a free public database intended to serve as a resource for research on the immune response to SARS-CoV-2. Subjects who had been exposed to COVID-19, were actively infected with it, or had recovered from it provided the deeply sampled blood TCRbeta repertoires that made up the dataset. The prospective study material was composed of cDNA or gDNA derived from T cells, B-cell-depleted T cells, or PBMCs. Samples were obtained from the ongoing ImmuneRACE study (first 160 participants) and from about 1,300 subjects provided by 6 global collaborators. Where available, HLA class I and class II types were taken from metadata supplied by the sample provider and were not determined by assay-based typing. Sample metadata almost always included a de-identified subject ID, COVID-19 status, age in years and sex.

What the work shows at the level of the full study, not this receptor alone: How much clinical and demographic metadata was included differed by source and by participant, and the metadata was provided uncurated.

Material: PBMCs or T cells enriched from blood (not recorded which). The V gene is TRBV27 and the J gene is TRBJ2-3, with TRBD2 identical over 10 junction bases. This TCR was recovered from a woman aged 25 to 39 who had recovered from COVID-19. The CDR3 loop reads CASSLYGAGGYTDTQYF. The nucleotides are TGTGCCAGCAGTTTATATGGAGCGGGGGGGTACACAGATACGCAGTATTTT.